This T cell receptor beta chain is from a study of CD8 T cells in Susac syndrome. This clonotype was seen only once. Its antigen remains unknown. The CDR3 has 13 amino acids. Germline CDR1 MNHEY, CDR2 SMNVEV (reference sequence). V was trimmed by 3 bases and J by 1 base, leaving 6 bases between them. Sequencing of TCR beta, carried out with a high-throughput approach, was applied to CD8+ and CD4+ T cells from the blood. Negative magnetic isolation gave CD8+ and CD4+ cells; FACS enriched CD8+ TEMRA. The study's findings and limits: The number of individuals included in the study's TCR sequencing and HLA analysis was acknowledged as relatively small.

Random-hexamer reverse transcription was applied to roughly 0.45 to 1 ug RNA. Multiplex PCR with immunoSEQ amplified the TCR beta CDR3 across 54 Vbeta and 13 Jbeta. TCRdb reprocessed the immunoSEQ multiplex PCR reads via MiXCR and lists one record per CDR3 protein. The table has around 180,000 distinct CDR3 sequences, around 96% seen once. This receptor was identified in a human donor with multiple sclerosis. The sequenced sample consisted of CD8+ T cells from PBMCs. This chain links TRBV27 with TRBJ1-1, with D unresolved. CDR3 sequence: CASSFLRNTEAFF. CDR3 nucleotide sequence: TGTGCCAGCAGTTTCCTCCGGAACACTGAAGCTTTCTTT.